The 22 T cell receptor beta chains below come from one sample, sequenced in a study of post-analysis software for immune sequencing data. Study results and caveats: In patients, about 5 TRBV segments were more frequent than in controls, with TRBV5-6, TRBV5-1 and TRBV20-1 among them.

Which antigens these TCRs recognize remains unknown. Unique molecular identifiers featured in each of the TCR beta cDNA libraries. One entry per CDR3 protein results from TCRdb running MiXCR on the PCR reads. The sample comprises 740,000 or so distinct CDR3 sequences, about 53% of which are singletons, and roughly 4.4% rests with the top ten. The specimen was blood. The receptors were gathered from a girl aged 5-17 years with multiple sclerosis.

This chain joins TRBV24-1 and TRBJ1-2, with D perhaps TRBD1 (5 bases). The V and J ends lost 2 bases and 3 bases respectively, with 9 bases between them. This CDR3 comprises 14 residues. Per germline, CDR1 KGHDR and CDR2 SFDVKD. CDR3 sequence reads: CATSDWGRYYGYTF. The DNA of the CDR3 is TGTGCCACCAGTGATTGGGGACGCTACTATGGCTACACCTTC.

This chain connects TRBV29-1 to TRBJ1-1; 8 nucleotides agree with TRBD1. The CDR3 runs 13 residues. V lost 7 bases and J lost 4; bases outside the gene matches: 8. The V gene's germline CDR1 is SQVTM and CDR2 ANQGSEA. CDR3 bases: TGCAGCGCTGGACAGGGAGCGGCCACTGAAGCTTTCTTT. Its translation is CSAGQGAATEAFF.

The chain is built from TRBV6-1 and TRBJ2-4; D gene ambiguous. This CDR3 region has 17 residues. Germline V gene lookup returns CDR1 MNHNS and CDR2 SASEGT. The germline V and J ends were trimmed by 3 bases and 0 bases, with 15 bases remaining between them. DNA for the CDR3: TGTGCCAGCAGTGACACCGGCTCCACTTTAGCCAAAAACATTCAGTACTTC. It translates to CASSDTGSTLAKNIQYF.

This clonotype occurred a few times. The CDR3 spells CASSPVPGDSRGEQYF. Written as DNA, the CDR3 is TGCGCCAGCAGCCCCGTCCCCGGGGACAGTAGAGGCGAGCAGTACTTC. This chain connects TRBV4-1 to TRBJ2-7; 7 bases match TRBD1. From germline, CDR1 is MGHRA and CDR2 YSYEKL. The V segment lost 4 bases and the J segment 6 bases; nucleotides outside the gene matches: 15. The CDR3 extends over 16 amino acids.

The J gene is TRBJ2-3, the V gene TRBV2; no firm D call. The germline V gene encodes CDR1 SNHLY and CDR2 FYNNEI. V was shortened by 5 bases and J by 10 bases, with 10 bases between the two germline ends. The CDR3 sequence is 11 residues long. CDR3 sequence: CASSTLMAQYF. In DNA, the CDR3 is TGTGCCAGCAGTACGCTAATGGCGCAGTATTTT.

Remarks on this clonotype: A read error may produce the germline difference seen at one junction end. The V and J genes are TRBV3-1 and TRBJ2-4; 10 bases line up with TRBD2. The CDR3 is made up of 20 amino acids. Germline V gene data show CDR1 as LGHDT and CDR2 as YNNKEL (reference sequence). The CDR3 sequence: CASSHRPWTSGILAKNIQYF. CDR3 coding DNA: TGTGCCAGCAGCCATAGACCTTGGACTAGCGGTATCCTAGCCAAGAACATTCAGTACTTC.

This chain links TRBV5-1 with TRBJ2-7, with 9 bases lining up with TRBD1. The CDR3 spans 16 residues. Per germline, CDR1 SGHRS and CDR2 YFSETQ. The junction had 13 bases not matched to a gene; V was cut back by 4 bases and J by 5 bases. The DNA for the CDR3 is TGCGCCAGCAGCGAAAGGTACGGGACAGGGATCCACGAGCAGTACTTC. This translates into CASSERYGTGIHEQYF.

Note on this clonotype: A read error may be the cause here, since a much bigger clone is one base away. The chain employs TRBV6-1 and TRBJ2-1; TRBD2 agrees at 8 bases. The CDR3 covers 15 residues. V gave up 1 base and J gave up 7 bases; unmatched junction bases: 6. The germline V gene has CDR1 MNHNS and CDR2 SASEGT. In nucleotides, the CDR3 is TGTGCCAGCAGTGAAGAGGCGGGGGGCGGTAATGAGCAGTTCTTC. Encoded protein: CASSEEAGGGNEQFF.

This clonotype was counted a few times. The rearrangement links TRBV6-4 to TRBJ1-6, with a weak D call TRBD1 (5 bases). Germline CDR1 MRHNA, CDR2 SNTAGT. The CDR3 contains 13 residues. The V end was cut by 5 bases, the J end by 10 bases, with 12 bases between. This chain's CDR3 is CASSLGVRSPLHF. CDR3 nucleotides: TGTGCCAGCAGTCTGGGGGTACGCTCACCCCTCCACTTT.

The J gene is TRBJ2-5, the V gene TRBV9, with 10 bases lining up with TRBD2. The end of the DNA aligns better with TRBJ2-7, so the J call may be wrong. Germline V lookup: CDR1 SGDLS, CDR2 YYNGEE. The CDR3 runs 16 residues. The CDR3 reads CASSVGVAGGENEQYF. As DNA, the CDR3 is TGTGCCAGCAGCGTCGGAGTAGCGGGAGGAGAAAACGAGCAGTACTTC.

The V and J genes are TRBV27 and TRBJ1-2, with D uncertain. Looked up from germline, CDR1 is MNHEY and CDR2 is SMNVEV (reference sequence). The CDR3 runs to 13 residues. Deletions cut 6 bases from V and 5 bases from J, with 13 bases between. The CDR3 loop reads CASSRGARYGYTF. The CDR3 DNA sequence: TGTGCCAGCAGCCGCGGAGCACGATATGGCTACACCTTC.

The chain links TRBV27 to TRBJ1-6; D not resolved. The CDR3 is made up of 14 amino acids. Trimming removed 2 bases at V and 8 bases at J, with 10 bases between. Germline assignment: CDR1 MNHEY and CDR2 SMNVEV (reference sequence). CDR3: CASSLIGVDSPLHF. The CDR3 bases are TGTGCCAGCAGTTTAATCGGGGTCGATTCACCCCTCCACTTT.

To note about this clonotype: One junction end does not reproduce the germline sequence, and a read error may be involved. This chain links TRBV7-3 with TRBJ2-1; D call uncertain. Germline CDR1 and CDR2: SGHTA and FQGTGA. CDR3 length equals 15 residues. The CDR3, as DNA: TGTGCCTGCAGCCTCGCCTCTGGTCCCTACAATGAGCAGTTCTTC. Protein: CACSLASGPYNEQFF.

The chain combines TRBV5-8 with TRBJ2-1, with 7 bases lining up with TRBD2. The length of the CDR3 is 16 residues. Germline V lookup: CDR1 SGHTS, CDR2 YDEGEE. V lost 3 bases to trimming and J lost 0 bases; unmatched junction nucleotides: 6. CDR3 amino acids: CASSWGGYLSYNEQFF. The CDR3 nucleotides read TGTGCCAGCAGCTGGGGGGGATATCTCTCCTACAATGAGCAGTTCTTC.

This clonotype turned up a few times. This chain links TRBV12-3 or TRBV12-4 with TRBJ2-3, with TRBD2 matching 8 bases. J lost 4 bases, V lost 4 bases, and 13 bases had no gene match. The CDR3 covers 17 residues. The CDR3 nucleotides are TGTGCCAGCAGTTGGTTTGTATCAGCGGGAGTACCAGATACGCAGTATTTT. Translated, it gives CASSWFVSAGVPDTQYF.

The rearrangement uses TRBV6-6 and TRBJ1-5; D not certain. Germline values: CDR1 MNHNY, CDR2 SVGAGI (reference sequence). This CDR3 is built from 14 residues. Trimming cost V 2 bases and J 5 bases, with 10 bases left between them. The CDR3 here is CASSYRERDQPQHF. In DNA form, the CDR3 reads TGTGCCAGCAGTTACAGGGAACGCGATCAGCCCCAGCATTTT.

CDR3 loop: CASSLVPNSGNNYEQYF. CDR3 in DNA: TGCGCCAGCAGCTTGGTGCCCAACTCGGGAAATAACTACGAGCAGTACTTC. V gene TRBV5-1 combines with J gene TRBJ2-7; weak D call: TRBD2 (5 bases). The V gene's germline CDR1 is SGHRS and CDR2 YFSETQ. V lost 0 bases to trimming and J lost 3 bases, with 19 bases between them. CDR3 length: 17 residues.

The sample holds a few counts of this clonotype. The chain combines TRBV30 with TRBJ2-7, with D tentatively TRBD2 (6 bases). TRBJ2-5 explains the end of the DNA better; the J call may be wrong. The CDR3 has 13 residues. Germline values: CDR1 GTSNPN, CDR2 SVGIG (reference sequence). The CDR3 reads CAWSGDLRETQYF. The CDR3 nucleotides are TGTGCCTGGAGTGGGGACTTACGGGAGACCCAGTACTTC.

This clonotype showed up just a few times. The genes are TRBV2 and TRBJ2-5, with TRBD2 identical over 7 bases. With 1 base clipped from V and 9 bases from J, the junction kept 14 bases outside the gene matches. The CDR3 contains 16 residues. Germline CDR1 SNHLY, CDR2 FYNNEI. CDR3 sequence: CASSEGSGGGPRSQYF. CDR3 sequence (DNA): TGTGCCAGCAGTGAAGGTTCTGGGGGGGGACCCCGATCCCAGTACTTC.

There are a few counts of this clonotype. The chain's CDR3 is CASSLDGRGPAEAFF. The CDR3 DNA is TGTGCCAGCAGCTTAGATGGTAGGGGGCCCGCCGAAGCTTTCTTT. The V and J genes are TRBV7-2 and TRBJ1-1, with 7 nucleotides matching TRBD1. The V gene's germline CDR1 is SGHTA and CDR2 FQGNSA. V shed 1 base, J shed 8 bases, and the junction held 10 bases outside the gene matches. This CDR3 contains 15 residues.

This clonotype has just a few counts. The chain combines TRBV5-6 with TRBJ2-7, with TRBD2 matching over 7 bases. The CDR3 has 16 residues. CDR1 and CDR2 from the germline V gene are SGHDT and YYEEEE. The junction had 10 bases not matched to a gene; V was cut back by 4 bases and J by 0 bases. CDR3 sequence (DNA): TGTGCCAGCAGCACCTCCTGGCGGGGGAGCTCCTACGAGCAGTACTTC. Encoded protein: CASSTSWRGSSYEQYF.

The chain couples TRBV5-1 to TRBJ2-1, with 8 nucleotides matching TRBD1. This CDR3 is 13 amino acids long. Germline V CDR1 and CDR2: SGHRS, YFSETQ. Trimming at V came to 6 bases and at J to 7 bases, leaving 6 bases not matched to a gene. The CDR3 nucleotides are TGCGCCAGCAAAGGGACAGGACCTAATGAGCAGTTCTTC. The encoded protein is CASKGTGPNEQFF.